This T cell receptor (beta chain) was profiled in a study of shared clonotypes between healthy human individuals. Overall study context: With ages of 18 to 49, the donors were a couple of women and three men. Per donor, three plates held CD4 naive cells, three held CD4 memory, two held CD8 naive and one held CD8 memory.

Naive CD45RA+ and memory CD45RA-negative subsets were split from CD4+ cells. Profiled with immunoSEQ multiplex PCR; TCRdb holds only in-frame clones, not every one. The sample carries millions of clones, around 90% recorded once. A remark on this clone: This sample includes further DNA sequences coding for the same CDR3.

This CDR3 comprises 15 residues. Germline CDR1 and CDR2: KGHSH and LQKENI. V lost 6 bases to trimming and J lost 0 bases, with 9 bases between them. This receptor was identified in a man younger than 35 in good health. Sequenced material: naive CD4+ T cells sorted from blood. Specified subset: CD45RA+ positively selected. V gene TRBV18 combines with J gene TRBJ2-6; D may match TRBD1 or TRBD2 (5 bases each). CDR3 bases: TGTGCCAGCTCTCCGGGGCACTCTGGGGCCAACGTCCTGACTTTC. It encodes CASSPGHSGANVLTF.